The 14 T cell receptor beta chains below come from one sample, sequenced in a study of shared T cell receptors in the human thymus. The data were produced by immunoSEQ multiplex PCR, yet TCRdb's version contains in-frame clones alone and is incomplete. This table holds more than 300,000 clones, 95% found once. Input material: thymocytes. The receptors derive from a human donor.

The rearrangement uses TRBV4-1 and TRBJ2-2, with D possibly being TRBD1 or TRBD2 (5 bases each). Germline lookup yields CDR1 MGHRA and CDR2 YSYEKL. Deletions cut 0 bases from V and 7 bases from J, with 24 bases between. This CDR3 contains 19 residues. Written as DNA, the CDR3 is TGCGCCAGCAGCCAAGATGATTGTCGACTGGGGGAAGAGAACGGGGAGCTGTTTTTT. This translates into CASSQDDCRLGEENGELFF.

The gene calls are TRBV5-1 and TRBJ2-5; 7 bases map to TRBD2. Per germline, CDR1 SGHRS and CDR2 YFSETQ. The CDR3 has 18 amino acids. The junction had 22 bases not matched to a gene; V was cut back by 7 bases and J by 4 bases. The CDR3 region has the DNA TGCGCCAGCGACCTCGGGGAATTTGATAATAGCGGGCGAGAGACCCAGTACTTC. The encoded protein is CASDLGEFDNSGRETQYF. Filled out from reference TRBV5-1 and TRBJ2-5, the complete variable domain reads KAGVTQTPRYLIKTRGQQVTLSCSPISGHRSVSWYQQTPGQGLQFLFEYFSETQRNKGNFPGRFSGRQFSNSRSEMNVSTLELGDSALYLCASDLGEFDNSGRETQYFGPGTRLLVL.

The V gene is TRBV4-2, the J gene TRBJ1-2; TRBD1 matches at 9 bases. The germline V gene has CDR1 LGHNA and CDR2 YNFKEQ. V gave up 3 bases and J gave up 6 bases; unmatched junction bases: 17. This CDR3 spans 18 amino acids. CDR3 coding DNA: TGTGCCAGCAGCCACCCCGAGGACAGGGGAGTATATATTGATGGCTACACCTTC. Amino acid sequence: CASSHPEDRGVYIDGYTF.

This chain uses TRBV6-4 with TRBJ2-1; 8 bases map to TRBD2. The CDR3 loop spans 17 amino acids. The germline V gene encodes CDR1 MRHNA and CDR2 SNTAGT. J was trimmed by 4 bases and V by 2 bases; bases with no gene match: 10. DNA for the CDR3: TGTGCCAGCAGTGACCCCATAATAGCGGGGTTTTACAATGAGCAGTTCTTC. It is translated as CASSDPIIAGFYNEQFF.

The chain is built from TRBV5-6 and TRBJ2-5; D unclear. The DNA matches TRBJ2-7 better at its end, which makes the J call doubtful. Germline V gene lookup returns CDR1 SGHDT and CDR2 YYEEEE. This CDR3 spans 12 amino acids. The CDR3 is CASSDHGYEQYF. In DNA, the CDR3 is TGTGCCAGCAGCGATCATGGGTACGAGCAGTACTTC.

The rearrangement uses TRBV7-2 and TRBJ1-2; TRBD1 agrees at 7 bases. The CDR3 extends over 14 amino acids. The J segment lost 3 bases and the V segment lost 3 bases, leaving 4 bases of the junction unmatched. CDR1 is SGHTA and CDR2 is FQGNSA in the germline V gene. CDR3 sequence: CASSLTGWDYGYTF. CDR3 sequence (DNA): TGTGCCAGCAGCTTGACAGGGTGGGACTATGGCTACACCTTC.

The rearrangement uses TRBV7-9 and TRBJ1-2; D not certain. CDR3 size: 15 residues. Germline V lookup: CDR1 SEHNR, CDR2 FQNEAQ (reference sequence). V dropped 4 bases and J dropped 6 bases, with 18 bases sitting between them. CDR3 amino acids: CASSSLRPGVHGYTF. The CDR3 coding sequence is TGTGCCAGCAGCTCCCTCAGACCCGGCGTACATGGCTACACCTTC. Looking up the rest from reference TRBV7-9 and TRBJ1-2 gives the full variable domain: DTGVSQNPRHKITKRGQNVTFRCDPISEHNRLYWYRQTLGQGPEFLTYFQNEAQLEKSRLLSDRFSAERPKGSFSTLEIQRTEQGDSAMYLCASSSLRPGVHGYTFGSGTRLTVV.

The J gene is TRBJ2-3, the V gene TRBV6-1; a weak D match, TRBD1 (6 bases). Trimming took 7 bases from V and 3 from J, leaving 14 bases between them. The CDR3 runs to 14 residues. CDR1 is MNHNS, CDR2 SASEGT, per germline. CDR3 region: CASMVQGPTDTQYF. The CDR3 DNA is TGTGCCAGCATGGTCCAGGGGCCGACAGATACGCAGTATTTT.

The chain uses TRBV19 and TRBJ2-1; D not certain. Trimming removed 5 bases from V and 0 bases from J, with 14 bases in between. Germline CDR1 is LNHDA and CDR2 is SQIVND (reference sequence). This CDR3 comprises 16 residues. The CDR3, as DNA: TGTGCCAGTAGTGTCAGACGTTTGAGCTCCTACAATGAGCAGTTCTTC. It is translated as CASSVRRLSSYNEQFF. Based on the CDR3 plus reference TRBV19 and TRBJ2-1, the full variable domain is DGGITQSPKYLFRKEGQNVTLSCEQNLNHDAMYWYRQDPGQGLRLIYYSQIVNDFQKGDIAEGYSVSREKKESFPLTVTSAQKNPTAFYLCASSVRRLSSYNEQFFGPGTRLTVL.

The rearrangement links TRBV19 to TRBJ1-1, with 7 bases identical to TRBD1. The CDR3 has 15 amino acids. Germline assignment: CDR1 LNHDA and CDR2 SQIVND (reference sequence). With V trimmed by 3 bases and J by 5 bases, 9 bases remained unmatched. CDR3: CASSILTGLETEAFF. CDR3 in DNA: TGTGCCAGTAGTATCTTGACAGGGCTGGAAACTGAAGCTTTCTTT.

The V gene is TRBV6-7, the J gene TRBJ2-5; D may correspond to TRBD1 or TRBD2 (6 bases each). TRBV6-7 is marked as an open reading frame, function uncertain. V dropped 5 bases and J dropped 4 bases, with 11 bases sitting between them. This CDR3 comprises 13 residues. The CDR3 loop reads CASSRGVRETQYF. The CDR3 DNA reads TGTGCCAGCAGTAGGGGGGTGAGAGAGACCCAGTACTTC.

The genes are TRBV19 and TRBJ2-1, with D perhaps matching TRBD1 (7 bases). The CDR3 runs to 17 residues. V was shortened by 0 bases and J by 5 bases, with 17 bases between the two germline ends. Germline-derived CDR1 and CDR2 are LNHDA and SQIVND (reference sequence). For the CDR3, the DNA is TGTGCCAGTAGTATAGATCGGAGGGGGCGGGACCACAATGAGCAGTTCTTC. Translation gives CASSIDRRGRDHNEQFF.

This clone was seen a single time. The chain joins TRBV18 to TRBJ2-2; D gene ambiguous. The V end lost 2 bases, the J end lost 5 bases, and 12 bases lay between the germline ends. The CDR3 spans 15 residues. Germline CDR1 KGHSH, CDR2 LQKENI. The CDR3: CASSPAVLSTGELFF. CDR3 DNA sequence: TGTGCCAGCTCACCAGCGGTCTTGTCGACCGGGGAGCTGTTTTTT.

This chain links TRBV9 with TRBJ2-7, with TRBD2 identical over 7 bases. Germline V gene sequence: CDR1 SGDLS, CDR2 YYNGEE. The CDR3 totals 13 residues. Trimming removed 3 bases from V and 4 bases from J; junction bases left unmatched: 4. The CDR3 region is CASSGGGRYEQYF. CDR3 coding DNA: TGTGCCAGCAGCGGGGGAGGGAGATACGAGCAGTACTTC.